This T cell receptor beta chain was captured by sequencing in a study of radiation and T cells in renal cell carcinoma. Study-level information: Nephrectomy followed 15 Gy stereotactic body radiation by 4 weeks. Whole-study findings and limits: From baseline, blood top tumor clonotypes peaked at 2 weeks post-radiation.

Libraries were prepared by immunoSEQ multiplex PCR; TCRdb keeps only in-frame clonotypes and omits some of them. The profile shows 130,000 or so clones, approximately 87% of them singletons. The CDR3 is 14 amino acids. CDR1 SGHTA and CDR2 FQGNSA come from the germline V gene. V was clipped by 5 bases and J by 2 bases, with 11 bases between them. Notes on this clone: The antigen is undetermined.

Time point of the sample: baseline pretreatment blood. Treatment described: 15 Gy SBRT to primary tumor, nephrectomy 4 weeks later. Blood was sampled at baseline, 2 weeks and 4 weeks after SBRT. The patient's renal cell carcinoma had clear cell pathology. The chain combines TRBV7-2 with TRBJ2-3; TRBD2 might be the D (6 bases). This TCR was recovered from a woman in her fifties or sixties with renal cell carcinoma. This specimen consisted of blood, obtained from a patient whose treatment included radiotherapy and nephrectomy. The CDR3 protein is CASSLGTDTDTQYF. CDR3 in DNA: TGTGCCAGCAGCCTCGGGACTGACACAGATACGCAGTATTTT. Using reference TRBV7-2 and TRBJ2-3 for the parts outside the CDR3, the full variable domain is GAGVSQSPSNKVTEKGKDVELRCDPISGHTALYWYRQSLGQGLEFLIYFQGNSAPDKSGLPSDRFSAERTGGSVSTLTIQRTQQEDSAVYLCASSLGTDTDTQYFGPGTRLTVL.